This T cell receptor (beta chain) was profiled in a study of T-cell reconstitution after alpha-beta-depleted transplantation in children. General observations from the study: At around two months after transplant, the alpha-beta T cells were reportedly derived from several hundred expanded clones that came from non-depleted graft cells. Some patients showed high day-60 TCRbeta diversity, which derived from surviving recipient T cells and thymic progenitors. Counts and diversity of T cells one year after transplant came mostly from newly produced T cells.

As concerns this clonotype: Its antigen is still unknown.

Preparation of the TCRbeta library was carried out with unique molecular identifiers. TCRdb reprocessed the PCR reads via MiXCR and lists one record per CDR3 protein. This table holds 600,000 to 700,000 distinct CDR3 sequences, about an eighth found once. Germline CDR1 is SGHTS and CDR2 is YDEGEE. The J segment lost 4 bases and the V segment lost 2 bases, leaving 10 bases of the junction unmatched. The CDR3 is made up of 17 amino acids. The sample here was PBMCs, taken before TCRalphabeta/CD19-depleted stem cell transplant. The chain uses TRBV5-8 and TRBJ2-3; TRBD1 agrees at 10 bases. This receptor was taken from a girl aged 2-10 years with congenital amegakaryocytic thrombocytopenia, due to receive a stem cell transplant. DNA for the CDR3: TGTGCCAGCAGCTTCACTCTGGGACAGGGGTTTGCAGATACGCAGTATTTT. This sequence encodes CASSFTLGQGFADTQYF.